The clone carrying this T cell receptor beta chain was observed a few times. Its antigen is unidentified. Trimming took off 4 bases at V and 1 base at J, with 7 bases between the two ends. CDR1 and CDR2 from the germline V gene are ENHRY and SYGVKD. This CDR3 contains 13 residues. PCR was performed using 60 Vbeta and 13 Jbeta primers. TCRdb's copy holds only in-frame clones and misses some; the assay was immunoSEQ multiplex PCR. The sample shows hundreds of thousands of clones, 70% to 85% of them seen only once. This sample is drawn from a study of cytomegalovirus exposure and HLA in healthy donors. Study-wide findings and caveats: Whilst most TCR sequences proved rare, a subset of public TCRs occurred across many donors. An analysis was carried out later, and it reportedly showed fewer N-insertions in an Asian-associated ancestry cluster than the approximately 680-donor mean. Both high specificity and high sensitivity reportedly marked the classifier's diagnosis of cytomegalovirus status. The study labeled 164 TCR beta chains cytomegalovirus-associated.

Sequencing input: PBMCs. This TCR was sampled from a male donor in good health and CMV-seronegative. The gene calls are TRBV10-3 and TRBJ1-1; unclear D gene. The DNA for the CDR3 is TGTGCCATCAGTGGGCAGCGGAACACTGAAGCTTTCTTT. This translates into CAISGQRNTEAFF.